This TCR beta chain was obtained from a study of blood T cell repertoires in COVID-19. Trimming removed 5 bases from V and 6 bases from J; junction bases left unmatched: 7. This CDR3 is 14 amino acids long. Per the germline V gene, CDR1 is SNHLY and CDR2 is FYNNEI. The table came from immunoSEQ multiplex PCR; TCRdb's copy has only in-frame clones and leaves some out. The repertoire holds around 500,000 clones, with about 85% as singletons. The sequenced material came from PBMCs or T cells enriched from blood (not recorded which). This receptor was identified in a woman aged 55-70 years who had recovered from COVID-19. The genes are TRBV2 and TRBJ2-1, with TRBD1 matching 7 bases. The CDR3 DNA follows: TGTGCCAGCAGTAATGACAGGGTTGGCAATGAGCAGTTCTTC. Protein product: CASSNDRVGNEQFF.